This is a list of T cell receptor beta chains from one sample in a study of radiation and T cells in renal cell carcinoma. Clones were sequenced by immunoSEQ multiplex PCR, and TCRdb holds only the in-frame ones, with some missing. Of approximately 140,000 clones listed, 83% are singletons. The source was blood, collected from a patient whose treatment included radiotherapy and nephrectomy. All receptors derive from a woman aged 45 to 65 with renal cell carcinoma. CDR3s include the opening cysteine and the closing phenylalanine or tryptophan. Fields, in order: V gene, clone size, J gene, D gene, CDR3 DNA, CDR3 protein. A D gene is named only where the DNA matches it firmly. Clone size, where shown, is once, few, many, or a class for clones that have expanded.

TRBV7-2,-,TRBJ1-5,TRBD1,TGTGCCAGCAGCCAATACAGGGGGGGGGATCAGCCCCAGCATTTT,CASSQYRGGDQPQHF
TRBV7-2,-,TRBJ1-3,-,TGTGCCAGCAGCTTAGGTTTCAGGACCTCTGGAAACACCATATATTTT,CASSLGFRTSGNTIYF
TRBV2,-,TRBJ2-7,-,TGTGCCTCAGCGGCTAGCGCGTACTACGAGCAGTACTTC,CASAASAYYEQYF
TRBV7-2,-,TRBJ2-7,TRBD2,TGTGCCAGCAGCTTAAGTATAGCGGGCTCCTACGAGCAGTACTTC,CASSLSIAGSYEQYF
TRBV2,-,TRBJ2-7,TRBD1,TGTGCCAGCAATACGGACAGGGGACACTACGAGCAGTACTTC,CASNTDRGHYEQYF
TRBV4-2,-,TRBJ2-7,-,TGTGCCAGCAGCCAAGCCCCGGGACACCGCTACGAGCAGTACTTC,CASSQAPGHRYEQYF
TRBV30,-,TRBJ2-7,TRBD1,TGTGCCTGGAATATGGACAGGGGAGCCTACGAGCAGTACTTC,CAWNMDRGAYEQYF
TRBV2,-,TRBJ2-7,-,TGTGCCAGCTTGGGGACCTACGAGCAGTACTTC,CASLGTYEQYF
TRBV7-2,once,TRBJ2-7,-,TGTGCCAGCAGCTTAGCGCACAGATCAGGCTCCTACGAGCAGTACTTC,CASSLAHRSGSYEQYF
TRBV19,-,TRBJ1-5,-,TGTGCCAGTGCTTCGTTTGGGCCCCAGCATTTT,CASASFGPQHF
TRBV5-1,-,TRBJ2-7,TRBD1,TGCGCCAGCAGCTTGGTGGGACAGGGGACCTACGAGCAGTACTTC,CASSLVGQGTYEQYF
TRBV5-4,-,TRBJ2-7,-,TGTGCCAGCAGCTTACAGGGAACTACCTACGAGCAGTACTTC,CASSLQGTTYEQYF
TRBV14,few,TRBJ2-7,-,TGTGCCAGCAGCGGATTAGGATACGAGCAGTACTTC,CASSGLGYEQYF
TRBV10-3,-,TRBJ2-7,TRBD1,TGTGCCATCAGTCCGGGACAGACAACCTACGAGCAGTACTTC,CAISPGQTTYEQYF
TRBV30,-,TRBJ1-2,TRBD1,TGTGCCTGGGGGGGACAGCACTATGGCTACACCTTC,CAWGGQHYGYTF
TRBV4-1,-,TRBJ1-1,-,TGCGCCAGCAGCCAAGCCCGGGAGAACACTGAAGCTTTCTTT,CASSQARENTEAFF
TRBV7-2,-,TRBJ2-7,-,TGTGCCAGCAGCCCCGGGGGCGGCTCCTACGAGCAGTACTTC,CASSPGGGSYEQYF
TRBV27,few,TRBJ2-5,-,TGTGCCAGCAGTCGGAGCGGGCCAGAGACCCAGTACTTC,CASSRSGPETQYF
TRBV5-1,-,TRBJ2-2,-,TGCGCCAGCAGCTTGGGCCGGTCGAACACCGGGGAGCTGTTTTTT,CASSLGRSNTGELFF
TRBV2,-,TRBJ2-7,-,TGTGCCAGCAGTGGGGACCTGGGAAGTGAGCAGTACTTC,CASSGDLGSEQYF
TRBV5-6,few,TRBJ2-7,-,TGTGCCAGCAGCTCATTCTACGAGCAGTACTTC,CASSSFYEQYF
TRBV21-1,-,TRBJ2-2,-,TGTGCCAGCAGCAAATTGGACAGGGAAGGGCTGTTTTTT,CASSKLDREGLFF
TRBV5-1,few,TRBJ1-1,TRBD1,TGCGCCAGCAGCTTGTCCGGGACAGCCAACACTGAAGCTTTCTTT,CASSLSGTANTEAFF
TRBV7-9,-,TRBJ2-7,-,TGTGCCAGCAGCTTAAACACCGCCTACGAGCAGTACTTC,CASSLNTAYEQYF
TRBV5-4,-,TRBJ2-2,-,TGTGCCAGCAGCAGACAGTTCCCAAACACCGGGGAGCTGTTTTTT,CASSRQFPNTGELFF
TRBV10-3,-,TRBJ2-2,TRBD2,TGTGCCGTCAGCGGACTAGCGGGAGGGGGCACCGGGGAGCTGTTTTTT,CAVSGLAGGGTGELFF
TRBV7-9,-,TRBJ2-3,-,TGTGCCAGCAGCGATTGGAGCACAGATACGCAGTATTTT,CASSDWSTDTQYF
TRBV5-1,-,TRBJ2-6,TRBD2,TGCGCCAGCGGGGAGGGTAGCTCTGGGGCCAACGTCCTGACTTTC,CASGEGSSGANVLTF
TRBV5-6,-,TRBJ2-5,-,TGTGCCAGCAGCCCAGTTCAGGGGGGAGAGACCCAGTACTTC,CASSPVQGGETQYF
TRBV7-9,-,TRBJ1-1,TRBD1,TGTGCCAGCAGCTTAGACGGCGTGACAGGGGTCGAAGCTTTCTTT,CASSLDGVTGVEAFF
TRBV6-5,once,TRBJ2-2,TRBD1,TGTGCCAGCAGTACCGGGACAGGGATAACCGGGGAGCTGTTTTTT,CASSTGTGITGELFF
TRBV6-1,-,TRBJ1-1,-,TGTGCCAGCAGATCGGAGGGGGGCTTGAGCACTGAAGCTTTCTTT,CASRSEGGLSTEAFF
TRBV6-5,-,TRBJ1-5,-,TGTGCCAGCAGTTTTCCATTAGTGTCTAGCAATCAGCCCCAGCATTTT,CASSFPLVSSNQPQHF
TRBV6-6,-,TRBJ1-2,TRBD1,TGTGCCAGTGAACCCGGGACAGGGGGCAACTATGGCTACACCTTC,CASEPGTGGNYGYTF
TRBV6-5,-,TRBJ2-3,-,TGTGCCAGCAGATCCGGCCAGGGGACAGATACGCAGTATTTT,CASRSGQGTDTQYF
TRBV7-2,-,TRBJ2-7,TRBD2,TGTGCCAGCAGTGTGAACGCGGGAGAGTCCTACGAGCAGTACTTC,CASSVNAGESYEQYF
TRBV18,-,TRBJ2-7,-,TGTGCCAGCTCACCAGGGGAGTCGGGCTACGAGCAGTACTTC,CASSPGESGYEQYF
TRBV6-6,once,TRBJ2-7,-,TGTGCCAGCAGTTACTCCCGGACAAAGAGATACGAGCAGTACTTC,CASSYSRTKRYEQYF